The next 31 T cell receptor beta chains were all read from a single sample in a study of T-cell reconstitution after alpha-beta-depleted transplantation in children. Preparation of the TCRbeta library used unique molecular identifiers. Using its own MiXCR run on the PCR reads, TCRdb lists one record per CDR3 protein. The sample has a few hundred thousand distinct CDR3 sequences, roughly a quarter seen once. This specimen was PBMCs, taken before TCRalphabeta/CD19-depleted stem cell transplant. These receptors all stem from a girl aged 2 to 9 with Fanconi anemia, due to receive a stem cell transplant.

Remarks on this clonotype: Just one base apart from a much larger clone, this may be a read error. This CDR3 is missing its conserved last phenylalanine or tryptophan, likely due to a read error. The chain carries TRBV9 and TRBJ2-7, with D hard to call. The CDR3 covers 14 residues. Trimming cost V 0 bases and J 2 bases, with 9 bases left between them. Germline V CDR1 and CDR2: SGDLS, YYNGEE. Written as DNA, the CDR3 is TGTGCCAGCAGCGTAGATCCCAGCGCCTACGAGCAGTACTGC. Its protein product is CASSVDPSAYEQYC.

Written as DNA, the CDR3 is TGCGCCAGCAGCTTACAGGTACATAACACTGAAGCTTTCTTT. Translating gives CASSLQVHNTEAFF. The gene calls are TRBV5-1 and TRBJ1-1; D perhaps matches TRBD1 (5 bases). V dropped 2 bases and J dropped 2 bases, with 10 bases sitting between them. Germline-derived CDR1 and CDR2 are SGHRS and YFSETQ. This CDR3 spans 14 amino acids.

V gene TRBV29-1 combines with J gene TRBJ2-7, with 15 bases aligning to TRBD2. The trim removed 6 bases at V and 2 bases at J, leaving 8 bases unmatched. Germline V CDR1 and CDR2: SQVTM, ANQGSEA. CDR3 length: 16 residues. CDR3 coding DNA: TGCAGCGTGGGGGGGACTAGCGGGAGGAACGCCTACGAGCAGTACTTC. This translates into CSVGGTSGRNAYEQYF.

This clonotype was seen more than once but under ten times. The chain is built from TRBV29-1 and TRBJ2-1; 7 positions agree with TRBD2. This CDR3 is 14 amino acids long. V lost 7 bases and J lost 3; bases outside the gene matches: 9. Germline V gene sequence: CDR1 SQVTM, CDR2 ANQGSEA. The DNA for the CDR3 is TGCAGCGCAGAGGACGGCGGGAGCTACAATGAGCAGTTCTTC. Its translation: CSAEDGGSYNEQFF.

The chain has TRBV21-1 and TRBJ2-7; the D call in the table, TRBD1, was not verified against the DNA. TRBV21-1 is reported as a pseudogene. The CDR3 length is 16 residues. The DNA of the CDR3 is TGTGCCAGCAGCAAAGGACGACTCCGGGGGAAATACGAGCAGTACTTC. Residues: CASSKGRLRGKYEQYF.

The chain combines TRBV7-2 with TRBJ1-1; 8 bases are a match to TRBD1. Germline V gene lookup returns CDR1 SGHTA and CDR2 FQGNSA. The trim removed 5 bases at V and 5 bases at J, leaving 10 bases unmatched. This CDR3 has 15 amino acids. CDR3 nucleotide sequence: TGTGCCAGCAGCAGAGGCCAGGGGGCGCGAACTGAAGCTTTCTTT. Protein: CASSRGQGARTEAFF. The full variable domain, in which reference TRBV7-2 and TRBJ1-1 provide the parts outside the CDR3, is GAGVSQSPSNKVTEKGKDVELRCDPISGHTALYWYRQSLGQGLEFLIYFQGNSAPDKSGLPSDRFSAERTGGSVSTLTIQRTQQEDSAVYLCASSRGQGARTEAFFGQGTRLTVV.

This clonotype appeared a few times. The chain is built from TRBV7-8 and TRBJ2-1, with 8 bases fitting TRBD2. This CDR3 comprises 14 residues. The germline V gene has CDR1 SGHVS and CDR2 FQNEAQ. J was trimmed by 6 bases and V by 4 bases; bases with no gene match: 5. DNA of the CDR3: TGTGCCAGCAGCTCCCCGGGGGGGCTCAATGAGCAGTTCTTC. This sequence encodes CASSSPGGLNEQFF.

V is TRBV5-4 and J is TRBJ2-5; 9 nucleotides line up with TRBD1. V lost 2 bases, J lost 5 bases, and 4 bases stayed unmatched. The CDR3 has 14 amino acids. CDR1 and CDR2 from the germline V gene are SGHNT and YYREEE (reference sequence). CDR3 DNA: TGTGCCAGCAGCTTTACAGGGGGCGCGGAGACCCAGTACTTC. This translates into CASSFTGGAETQYF.

V usage is TRBV29-1 and J usage is TRBJ2-7; TRBD2 matches 8 bases. With 7 bases clipped from V and 3 bases from J, the junction kept 5 bases outside the gene matches. Germline V gene data show CDR1 as SQVTM and CDR2 as ANQGSEA. This CDR3 comprises 12 residues. The CDR3: CSARTSLYEQYF. The CDR3 DNA sequence: TGCAGCGCAAGGACTAGCCTCTACGAGCAGTACTTC.

The rearrangement links TRBV20-1 to TRBJ1-2; D may be TRBD1 (5 bases). This CDR3 region has 13 residues. V was trimmed by 3 bases and J by 5 bases, leaving 13 bases between them. Germline lookup yields CDR1 DFQATT and CDR2 SNEGSKA (reference sequence). The DNA of the CDR3 is TGCAGTGCTAGTAAGGGGATGCGGTATGGCTACACCTTC. Protein: CSASKGMRYGYTF.

The chain joins TRBV7-2 to TRBJ2-3, with 9 bases fitting TRBD2. The CDR3 spans 16 residues. The junction had 9 bases not matched to a gene; V was cut back by 1 base and J by 7 bases. Germline CDR1 SGHTA, CDR2 FQGNSA. The CDR3, as DNA: TGTGCCAGCAGCTTAGTCCTAGCGGGGTTCGGGTATACGCAGTATTTT. Protein: CASSLVLAGFGYTQYF.

Ten or more counts support this clonotype. The chain is built from TRBV20-1 and TRBJ2-3; D is perhaps TRBD2 (6 bases). The CDR3 totals 13 residues. Germline V gene sequence: CDR1 DFQATT, CDR2 SNEGSKA (reference sequence). CDR3 sequence: CSALADFTDTQYF. The DNA for the CDR3 is TGCAGCGCCTTAGCGGACTTCACAGATACGCAGTATTTT.

Many counts were recorded for this clonotype. DNA of the CDR3: TGCAGTGCTAGAGATCCCGGACTAAACTTCAATGAGCAGTTCTTC. It codes for CSARDPGLNFNEQFF. This sequence joins TRBV20-1 and TRBJ2-1; D is perhaps TRBD2 (6 bases). V lost 0 bases and J lost 6, with 15 bases in between. Germline V gene data show CDR1 as DFQATT and CDR2 as SNEGSKA (reference sequence). This CDR3 contains 15 residues.

This clonotype was seen at least ten times. The chain has TRBV12-3 or TRBV12-4 and TRBJ2-3; 8 bases are shared with TRBD2. The CDR3 is 16 amino acids. Trimming took 4 bases from V and 6 from J; bases not matched to a gene: 12. The CDR3 region is CASSSRGLGRTDTQYF. The CDR3 DNA reads as TGTGCCAGCAGTTCTAGGGGACTAGGGAGGACGGATACGCAGTATTTT.

The V call is TRBV7-2, the J call TRBJ2-5; D is uncertain. This CDR3 contains 13 residues. From germline, CDR1 is SGHTA and CDR2 FQGNSA. The V end lost 5 bases, the J end lost 2 bases, and 9 bases lay between the germline ends. Written as DNA, the CDR3 is TGTGCCAGCAGCCGACGGAGACAAGAGACCCAGTACTTC. The encoded protein is CASSRRRQETQYF.

This clonotype appeared many times. This chain connects TRBV7-2 to TRBJ2-7; 10 positions match TRBD2. V gave up 5 bases and J gave up 1 base; unmatched junction bases: 11. This CDR3 spans 17 amino acids. CDR1 and CDR2 (germline): SGHTA, FQGNSA. The CDR3: CASSKYPGLAFSYEQYF. CDR3 coding DNA: TGTGCCAGCAGCAAATACCCGGGACTAGCGTTTTCCTACGAGCAGTACTTC.

The J gene is TRBJ2-5, the V gene TRBV20-1; a possible D gene is TRBD1 (5 bases). The germline gives CDR1 DFQATT, CDR2 SNEGSKA (reference sequence). Trimming took 0 bases from V and 5 from J, leaving 16 bases between them. This CDR3 spans 15 amino acids. The CDR3 sequence: CSARDLGVGWETQYF. In DNA, the CDR3 is TGCAGTGCTAGAGATCTAGGGGTGGGATGGGAGACCCAGTACTTC.

In this sample, this clonotype turned up many times. This chain uses TRBV5-1 with TRBJ2-1; 15 bases are shared with TRBD2. There are 21 residues in the CDR3. Germline CDR1 SGHRS, CDR2 YFSETQ. V dropped 4 bases and J dropped 8; count of bases not matched to a gene: 22. The CDR3 spells CASSRPVRPGGLAGGVDEQFF. As DNA, the CDR3 is TGCGCCAGCAGCCGGCCAGTTCGGCCCGGAGGACTAGCGGGAGGGGTAGATGAGCAGTTCTTC. Looking up the rest from reference TRBV5-1 and TRBJ2-1 gives the full variable domain: KAGVTQTPRYLIKTRGQQVTLSCSPISGHRSVSWYQQTPGQGLQFLFEYFSETQRNKGNFPGRFSGRQFSNSRSEMNVSTLELGDSALYLCASSRPVRPGGLAGGVDEQFFGPGTRLTVL.

In this sample, this clonotype turned up a few times. The chain joins TRBV5-3 to TRBJ2-5; TRBD2 is a possible D gene (7 bases). TRBV5-3 is an ORF, with its function uncertain. Trimming removed 3 bases at V and 5 bases at J, with 11 bases between. This CDR3 is built from 13 residues. CDR3 DNA sequence: TGTGCCAGAAGCTCCGGGGGGCAGGAGACCCAGTACTTC. Translating gives CARSSGGQETQYF.

This clonotype was recorded many times. This chain connects TRBV20-1 to TRBJ2-7; TRBD2 matches at 9 bases. The CDR3 covers 12 residues. The J segment lost 3 bases and the V segment lost 4 bases, leaving 1 base of the junction unmatched. CDR1 and CDR2 (germline): DFQATT, SNEGSKA (reference sequence). The CDR3, as DNA: TGCAGTGCTACTAGCGGGGTCTACGAGCAGTACTTC. As protein: CSATSGVYEQYF.

This clonotype was seen ten or more times. V is TRBV6-7 and J is TRBJ2-5; TRBD2 might be the D (6 bases). TRBV6-7 is an open reading frame whose function is uncertain. V was cut by 3 bases and J by 5 bases, with 19 bases left in between. This CDR3 is built from 16 residues. For the CDR3, the DNA is TGTGCCAGCAGTTATTGCCGGCTAGCGACGACGGAGACCCAGTACTTC. Its protein is CASSYCRLATTETQYF.

The rearrangement joins TRBV6-2 or TRBV6-3 to TRBJ2-2; D gene ambiguous. V lost 4 bases, J lost 2 bases, and 17 bases lay in between. Germline V gives CDR1 MNHEY, CDR2 SVGEGT. CDR3 length: 17 residues. In DNA form, the CDR3 reads TGTGCCAGCAGTTTTCCCAGACTCCATACCAACACCGGGGAGCTGTTTTTT. Translated: CASSFPRLHTNTGELFF.

There are many counts of this clonotype. V gene TRBV9 combines with J gene TRBJ2-2, with unresolved D. The V end lost 0 bases, the J end lost 5 bases, and 8 bases lay between the germline ends. This CDR3 is built from 14 residues. The germline V gene has CDR1 SGDLS and CDR2 YYNGEE. CDR3 sequence: CASSVGPQTGELFF. The CDR3 region has the DNA TGTGCCAGCAGCGTAGGACCCCAAACCGGGGAGCTGTTTTTT.

V is TRBV5-1 and J is TRBJ1-6, with D possibly being TRBD1 (5 bases). CDR3 length equals 13 residues. Trimming pared 0 bases from V and 8 bases from J, leaving 6 bases between. Per germline, CDR1 SGHRS and CDR2 YFSETQ. The CDR3 loop is CASSLAGDSPLHF. The CDR3 region has the DNA TGCGCCAGCAGCTTGGCGGGGGATTCACCCCTCCACTTT. Using reference TRBV5-1 and TRBJ1-6 for the parts outside the CDR3, the full variable domain is KAGVTQTPRYLIKTRGQQVTLSCSPISGHRSVSWYQQTPGQGLQFLFEYFSETQRNKGNFPGRFSGRQFSNSRSEMNVSTLELGDSALYLCASSLAGDSPLHFGNGTRLTVT.

The chain has TRBV12-3 or TRBV12-4 and TRBJ2-5; 12 bases align to TRBD2. The CDR3 sequence is 16 residues long. J gave up 1 base and V 6 bases, and 6 bases lay outside the gene matches. CDR3 nucleotide sequence: TGTGCCAGCAGGCCGCCGGGACTAGCGGGCCAAGAGACCCAGTACTTC. Amino acids: CASRPPGLAGQETQYF.

This clonotype was seen at least ten times. V usage is TRBV29-1 and J usage is TRBJ1-3; no clear D. CDR1 and CDR2 from the germline V gene are SQVTM and ANQGSEA. The V and J ends lost 5 bases and 0 bases respectively, with 11 bases between them. This CDR3 is 14 amino acids long. CDR3 protein: CSVTSGASGNTIYF. CDR3 bases: TGCAGCGTTACGAGCGGAGCCTCTGGAAACACCATATATTTT.

In this sample, this clonotype turned up many times. V gene TRBV12-3 or TRBV12-4 combines with J gene TRBJ2-1, with D hard to call. The length of the CDR3 is 14 residues. The V end was cut by 3 bases, the J end by 1 base, with 7 bases between. The CDR3 reads CASSFERSYNEQFF. Here the CDR3 DNA reads TGTGCCAGCAGTTTTGAGCGTTCCTACAATGAGCAGTTCTTC.

There are many counts of this clonotype. The rearrangement links TRBV12-3 or TRBV12-4 to TRBJ2-5; 10 nucleotides match TRBD2. V was clipped by 5 bases and J by 4 bases; unmatched bases: 13. The CDR3 runs 17 residues. The CDR3 DNA reads as TGTGCCAGCAGTGACAGGGTCGGGCTAGCGGGAGTAGAGACCCAGTACTTC. Protein product: CASSDRVGLAGVETQYF.

The CDR3: CASSFLAGGPREQFF. The CDR3 bases are TGTGCCAGCAGTTTCCTAGCGGGGGGGCCTCGGGAGCAGTTCTTC. The chain combines TRBV27 with TRBJ2-1; 12 nucleotides match TRBD2. V trimming: 3 bases; J trimming: 10 bases; junction bases outside the gene matches: 7. The CDR3 has 15 amino acids. Looked up from germline, CDR1 is MNHEY and CDR2 is SMNVEV (reference sequence).

This clonotype has ten or more counts. The chain is built from TRBV20-1 and TRBJ2-1, with 8 positions matching TRBD2. The CDR3 is 15 amino acids. Germline loops: CDR1 DFQATT, CDR2 SNEGSKA (reference sequence). Losses at the gene ends were 2 bases for V and 5 bases for J; bases not matched to a gene: 8. This chain's CDR3 is CSARSWAGGHNEQFF. The CDR3 nucleotides are TGCAGTGCTAGATCGTGGGCGGGGGGCCACAATGAGCAGTTCTTC.

This clonotype occurred many times. The rearrangement joins TRBV29-1 to TRBJ2-7; D remains unclear. CDR1 is SQVTM and CDR2 is ANQGSEA in the germline V gene. Trimming removed 0 bases at V and 3 bases at J, with 3 bases between. The CDR3 spans 11 residues. CDR3 DNA: TGCAGCGTTGAAGACAGCTACGAGCAGTACTTC. Its protein product is CSVEDSYEQYF.